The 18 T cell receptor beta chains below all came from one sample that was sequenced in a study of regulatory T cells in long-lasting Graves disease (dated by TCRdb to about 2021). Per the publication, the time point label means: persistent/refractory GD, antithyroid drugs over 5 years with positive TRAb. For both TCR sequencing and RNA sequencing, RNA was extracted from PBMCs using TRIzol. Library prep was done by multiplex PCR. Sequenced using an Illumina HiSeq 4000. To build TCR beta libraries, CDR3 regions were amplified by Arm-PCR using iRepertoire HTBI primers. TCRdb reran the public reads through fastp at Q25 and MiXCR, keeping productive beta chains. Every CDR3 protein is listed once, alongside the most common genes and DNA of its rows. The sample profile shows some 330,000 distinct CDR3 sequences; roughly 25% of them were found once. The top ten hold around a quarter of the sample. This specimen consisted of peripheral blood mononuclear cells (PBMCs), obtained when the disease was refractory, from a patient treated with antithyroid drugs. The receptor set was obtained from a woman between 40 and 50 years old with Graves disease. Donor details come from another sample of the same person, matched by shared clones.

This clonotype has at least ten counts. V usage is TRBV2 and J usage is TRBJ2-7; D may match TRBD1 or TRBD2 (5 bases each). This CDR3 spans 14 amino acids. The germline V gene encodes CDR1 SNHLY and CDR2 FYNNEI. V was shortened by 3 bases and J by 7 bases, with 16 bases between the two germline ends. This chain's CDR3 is CASSDRDLGREQYF. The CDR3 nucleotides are TGTGCCAGCAGTGACAGGGACCTAGGTAGGGAGCAGTACTTC.

CDR3 DNA: TGTGCCACCCACAGGGAGGCTAGCGGCTCCTACGAGCAGTACTTC. Amino acids: CATHREASGSYEQYF. The V gene is TRBV7-9, the J gene TRBJ2-7; maybe TRBD2 (7 bases). Trimming left V 10 bases short and J 0 bases short, with 19 bases between. The CDR3 spans 15 residues. Germline loops: CDR1 SEHNR, CDR2 FQNEAQ (reference sequence).

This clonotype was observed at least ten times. The CDR3 DNA reads as TGTGCCAGCAGTTATTCAGGGTGGCATGGCTACACCTTC. Its protein product is CASSYSGWHGYTF. This sequence joins TRBV28 and TRBJ1-2; D perhaps matches TRBD1 (5 bases). The V end lost 4 bases, the J end lost 6 bases, and 12 bases lay between the germline ends. The CDR3 has 13 residues. Germline V gene sequence: CDR1 MDHEN, CDR2 SYDVKM.

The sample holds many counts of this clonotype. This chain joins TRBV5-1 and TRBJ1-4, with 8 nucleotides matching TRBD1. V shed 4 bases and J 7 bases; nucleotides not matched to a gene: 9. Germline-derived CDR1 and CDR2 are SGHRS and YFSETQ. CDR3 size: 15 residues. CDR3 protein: CASSGDRGGLEKLFF. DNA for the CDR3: TGCGCCAGCAGCGGAGACAGGGGCGGTCTTGAAAAACTGTTTTTT.

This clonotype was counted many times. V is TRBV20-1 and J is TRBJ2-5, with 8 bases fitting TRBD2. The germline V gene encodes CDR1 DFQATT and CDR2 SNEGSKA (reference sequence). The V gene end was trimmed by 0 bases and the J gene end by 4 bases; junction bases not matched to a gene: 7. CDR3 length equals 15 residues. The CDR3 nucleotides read TGCAGTGCTAGAGATGGGGTCAGCGGGGGAGAGACCCAGTACTTC. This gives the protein CSARDGVSGGETQYF.

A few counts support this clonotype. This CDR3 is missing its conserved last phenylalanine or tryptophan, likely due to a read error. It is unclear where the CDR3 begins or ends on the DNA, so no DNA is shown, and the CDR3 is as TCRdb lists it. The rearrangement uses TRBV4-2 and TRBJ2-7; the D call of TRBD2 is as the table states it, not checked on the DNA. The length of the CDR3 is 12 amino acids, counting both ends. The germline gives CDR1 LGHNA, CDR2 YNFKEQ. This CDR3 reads CASSQEYPPFPI.

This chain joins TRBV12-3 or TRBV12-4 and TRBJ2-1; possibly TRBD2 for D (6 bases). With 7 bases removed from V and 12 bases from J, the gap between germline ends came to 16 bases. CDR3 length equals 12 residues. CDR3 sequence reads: CASTPRGSSQFF. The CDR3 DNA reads TGTGCCAGCACCCCTCGGGGGAGCTCGCAGTTCTTC.

CDR3 region: CASSPQGRGYTF. The CDR3 DNA reads TGTGCCAGCAGCCCACAGGGAAGAGGCTACACCTTC. The V and J genes are TRBV11-2 and TRBJ1-2; D may be TRBD1 (6 bases). Between the trimmed V and J ends, which lost 5 bases and 8 bases, there was a span of 12 bases. CDR1 is SGHAT, CDR2 FQNNGV, per germline. The CDR3 consists of 12 residues.

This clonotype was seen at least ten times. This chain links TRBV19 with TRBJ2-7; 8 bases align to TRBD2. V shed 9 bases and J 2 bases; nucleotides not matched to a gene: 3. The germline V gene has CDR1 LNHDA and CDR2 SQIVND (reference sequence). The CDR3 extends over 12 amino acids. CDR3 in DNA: TGTGCCAGCAGCGGGAGTCCCTACGAGCAGTACTTC. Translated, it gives CASSGSPYEQYF.

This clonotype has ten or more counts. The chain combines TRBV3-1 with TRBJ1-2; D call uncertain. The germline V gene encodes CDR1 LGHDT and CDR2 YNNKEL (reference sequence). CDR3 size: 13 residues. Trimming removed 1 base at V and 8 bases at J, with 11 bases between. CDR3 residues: CASSQVEQRGYTF. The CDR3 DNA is TGTGCCAGCAGCCAAGTTGAACAGCGAGGCTACACCTTC.

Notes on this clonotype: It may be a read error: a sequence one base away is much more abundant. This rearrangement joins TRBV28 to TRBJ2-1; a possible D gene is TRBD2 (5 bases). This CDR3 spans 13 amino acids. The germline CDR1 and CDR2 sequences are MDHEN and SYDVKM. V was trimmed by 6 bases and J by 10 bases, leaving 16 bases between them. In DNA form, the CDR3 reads TGTGCCAGCAGGGCAGGACCAGACTACGAGCAGTTCTTC. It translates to CASRAGPDYEQFF.

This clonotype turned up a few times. The CDR3 sequence: CSAREAIERAQYF. CDR3 sequence (DNA): TGCAGTGCTAGAGAGGCCATTGAGAGAGCCCAGTACTTC. The chain combines TRBV20-1 with TRBJ2-5; D unclear. The ends were cut back, 0 bases at V and 9 bases at J, with 14 bases in the middle. Germline V CDR1 and CDR2: DFQATT, SNEGSKA (reference sequence). This CDR3 region has 13 residues.

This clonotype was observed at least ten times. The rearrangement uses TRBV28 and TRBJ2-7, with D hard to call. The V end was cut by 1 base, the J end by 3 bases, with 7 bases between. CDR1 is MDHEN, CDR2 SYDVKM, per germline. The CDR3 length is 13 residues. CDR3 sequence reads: CASSLFRVYEQYF. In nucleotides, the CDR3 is TGTGCCAGCAGTTTATTCCGGGTCTACGAGCAGTACTTC.

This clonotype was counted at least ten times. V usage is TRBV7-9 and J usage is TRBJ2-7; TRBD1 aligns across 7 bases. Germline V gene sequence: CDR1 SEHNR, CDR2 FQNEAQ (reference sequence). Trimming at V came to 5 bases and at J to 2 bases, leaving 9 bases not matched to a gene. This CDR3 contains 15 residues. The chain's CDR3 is CASSPRDSTPYEQYF. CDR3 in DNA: TGTGCCAGCAGCCCCAGGGACAGCACACCCTACGAGCAGTACTTC.

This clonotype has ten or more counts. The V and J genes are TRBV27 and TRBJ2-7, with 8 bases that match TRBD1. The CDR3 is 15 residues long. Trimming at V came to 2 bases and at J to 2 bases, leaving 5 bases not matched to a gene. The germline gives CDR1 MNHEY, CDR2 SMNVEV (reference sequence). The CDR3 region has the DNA TGTGCCAGCAGTTTACAAGGACAGGGCGCCTACGAGCAGTACTTC. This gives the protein CASSLQGQGAYEQYF.

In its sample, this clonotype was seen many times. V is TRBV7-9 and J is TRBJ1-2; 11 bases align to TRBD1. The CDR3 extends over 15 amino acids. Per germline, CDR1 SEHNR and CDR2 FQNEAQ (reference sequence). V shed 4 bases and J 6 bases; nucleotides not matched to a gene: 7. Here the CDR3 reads CASSYGQGATHGYTF. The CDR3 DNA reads TGTGCCAGCAGCTACGGACAGGGGGCCACCCATGGCTACACCTTC.

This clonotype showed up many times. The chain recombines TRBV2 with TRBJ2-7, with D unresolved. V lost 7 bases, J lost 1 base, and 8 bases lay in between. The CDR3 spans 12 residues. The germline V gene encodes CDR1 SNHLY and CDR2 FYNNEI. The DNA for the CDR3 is TGTGCCAGCACCACAAATTCCTACGAGCAGTACTTC. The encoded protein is CASTTNSYEQYF.

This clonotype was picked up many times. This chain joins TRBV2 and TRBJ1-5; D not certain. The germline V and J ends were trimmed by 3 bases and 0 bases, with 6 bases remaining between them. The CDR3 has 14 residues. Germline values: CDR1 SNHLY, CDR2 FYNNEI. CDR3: CASSETYSNQPQHF. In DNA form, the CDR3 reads TGTGCCAGCAGTGAGACATATAGCAATCAGCCCCAGCATTTT. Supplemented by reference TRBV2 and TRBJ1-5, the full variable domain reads EPEVTQTPSHQVTQMGQEVILRCVPISNHLYFYWYRQILGQKVEFLVSFYNNEISEKSEIFDDQFSVERPDGSNFTLKIRSTKLEDSAMYFCASSETYSNQPQHFGDGTRLSIL.